The 18 T cell receptor beta chains presented below share a single source sample, sequenced in a study of neurological immune-mediated disorders. Regarding time point: longitudinal time-point 3. Using its own MiXCR run on the 5' RACE reads, TCRdb lists one record per CDR3 protein. The sample has under 130,000 distinct CDR3 sequences; 10% to 14% are singletons. Sequenced: PBMCs. The receptors here all came from a female donor with HTLV-1-associated myelopathy (HAM/TSP).

At least ten counts were recorded for this clonotype. This sequence joins TRBV5-4 and TRBJ2-3; no firm D call. Germline V lookup: CDR1 SGHNT, CDR2 YYREEE (reference sequence). This CDR3 contains 14 residues. The V end lost 4 bases, the J end lost 6 bases, and 15 bases lay between the germline ends. For the CDR3, the DNA is TGTGCCAGCAGCAACAACCCACCCCCGGATACGCAGTATTTT. It specifies CASSNNPPPDTQYF. Using reference TRBV5-4 and TRBJ2-3 for the parts outside the CDR3, the full variable domain is ETGVTQSPTHLIKTRGQQVTLRCSSQSGHNTVSWYQQALGQGPQFIFQYYREEENGRGNFPPRFSGLQFPNYSSELNVNALELDDSALYLCASSNNPPPDTQYFGPGTRLTVL.

This clonotype was seen many times. CDR3 sequence: CASSEDRVNTEAFF. The CDR3 DNA is TGTGCCAGCAGTGAGGACAGGGTTAACACTGAAGCTTTCTTT. The V and J genes are TRBV12-3 or TRBV12-4 and TRBJ1-1; TRBD1 aligns across 8 bases. The CDR3 consists of 14 residues. The J segment lost 2 bases and the V segment lost 5 bases, leaving 4 bases of the junction unmatched.

With regard to this clonotype: A much larger clone differs by one base, so this may be a read error. This chain connects TRBV12-3 or TRBV12-4 to TRBJ1-5, with 9 bases aligning to TRBD1. This CDR3 is 16 amino acids long. CDR3 protein: CVSRPGQGTSNQPQHF. Written as DNA, the CDR3 is TGTGTCAGCAGACCTGGACAGGGGACTTCCAATCAGCCCCAGCATTTT.

This clonotype came up many times. The rearrangement joins TRBV3-1 to TRBJ2-1; 10 nucleotides align to TRBD2. In germline, CDR1 is LGHDT, CDR2 YNNKEL (reference sequence). V was pared by 4 bases and J by 7 bases, with 1 base of the junction left unmatched. The CDR3 spans 13 residues. The chain's CDR3 is CASSPTSGNEQFF. In nucleotides, the CDR3 is TGTGCCAGCAGCCCGACTAGCGGGAATGAGCAGTTCTTC.

As regards this clonotype: A single base separates this from a much larger clone, so it may be a read error. This chain joins TRBV12-3 or TRBV12-4 and TRBJ2-3, with 10 bases fitting TRBD1. This CDR3 has 14 residues. CDR3 residues: CATRDRGLTDTQCF. Here the CDR3 DNA reads TGTGCCACCCGGGACAGGGGACTCACAGATACGCAGTGTTTT.

This clonotype has ten or more counts. The J gene is TRBJ2-7, the V gene TRBV7-8; no clear D gene. The CDR3 is made up of 14 amino acids. Germline loops: CDR1 SGHVS, CDR2 FQNEAQ. V lost 1 base and J lost 3, with 10 bases in between. The CDR3: CASSLETVNYEQYF. The CDR3 coding sequence is TGTGCCAGCAGCTTAGAGACCGTGAACTACGAGCAGTACTTC.

This clonotype was counted many times. This chain joins TRBV5-1 and TRBJ2-3; D unclear. Germline CDR1 reads SGHRS; CDR2 reads YFSETQ. V dropped 2 bases and J dropped 4 bases, with 14 bases sitting between them. CDR3 length equals 15 residues. The CDR3, as DNA: TGCGCCAGCAGCTTCTCTAGTATACCCCCAGATACGCAGTATTTT. As protein: CASSFSSIPPDTQYF.

Many counts were recorded for this clonotype. The CDR3 DNA reads as TGTGCCAGCAGCTACGGATTAAGTTCCTACGAGCAGTACTTC. Translation: CASSYGLSSYEQYF. J is TRBJ2-7 and V is TRBV28, with unresolved D. V shed 6 bases and J shed 1 base, with 13 bases lying between them. Germline loops: CDR1 MDHEN, CDR2 SYDVKM. The CDR3 runs 14 residues.

This clonotype was recorded at least ten times. The chain employs TRBV5-1 and TRBJ2-1, with 9 bases identical to TRBD2. The CDR3 length is 15 residues. The germline CDR1 and CDR2 sequences are SGHRS and YFSETQ. J was trimmed by 4 bases and V by 0 bases; bases with no gene match: 2. The CDR3 spells CASSLETSGYNEQFF. In DNA form, the CDR3 reads TGCGCCAGCAGCTTGGAGACTAGCGGTTACAATGAGCAGTTCTTC.

Ten or more counts support this clonotype. The chain links TRBV24-1 to TRBJ2-2; D not resolved. This CDR3 has 15 residues. CDR1 is KGHDR, CDR2 SFDVKD, per germline. Trimming shortened V by 6 bases and J by 0 bases, and 10 bases separated the two germline ends. This CDR3 is CATSPPGSNTGELFF. The CDR3 DNA reads as TGTGCCACCAGTCCGCCTGGATCGAACACCGGGGAGCTGTTTTTT.

The rearrangement joins TRBV4-1 to TRBJ2-7; D is tentatively TRBD1 or TRBD2 (5 bases each). The CDR3 totals 14 residues. V gave up 4 bases and J gave up 4 bases, with 14 bases separating them. CDR1 is MGHRA and CDR2 is YSYEKL in the germline V gene. The CDR3 protein is CASSLPGRLYEQYF. The CDR3 DNA reads as TGCGCCAGCAGCCTCCCGGGACGGCTATACGAGCAGTACTTC.

Concerning this clonotype itself: This likely comes from a read error, as the CDR3 has no conserved phenylalanine or tryptophan at its end. The J gene is TRBJ2-7, the V gene TRBV9; D remains unclear. Germline loops: CDR1 SGDLS, CDR2 YYNGEE. The CDR3 loop spans 13 amino acids. Trimming stripped 4 bases from V and 2 bases from J, with 10 bases between. Written as DNA, the CDR3 is TGTGCCAGCAGCCCCCCCACGGCCTACGAGCAGTACTTG. Translation: CASSPPTAYEQYL.

This clonotype came up many times. The genes are TRBV11-2 and TRBJ2-3, with 7 bases that match TRBD2. The germline V gene encodes CDR1 SGHAT and CDR2 FQNNGV. CDR3 size: 16 residues. V shed 4 bases, J shed 0 bases, and the junction held 7 bases outside the gene matches. The CDR3 loop is CASSSTGGSSTDTQYF. The CDR3 DNA reads as TGTGCCAGCAGCTCCACGGGGGGATCGAGCACAGATACGCAGTATTTT.

This clonotype was counted ten times or more. The chain links TRBV5-5 to TRBJ2-3; TRBD2 matches at 12 bases. With 3 bases clipped from V and 4 bases from J, the junction kept 3 bases outside the gene matches. CDR1 and CDR2 (germline): SGHKS, YYEKEE (reference sequence). The CDR3 has 15 amino acids. CDR3 residues: CASSSGLAGPDTQYF. CDR3 sequence (DNA): TGTGCCAGCAGCTCGGGACTAGCGGGTCCAGATACGCAGTATTTT.

In this sample, this clonotype turned up many times. This chain links TRBV20-1 with TRBJ2-3; the D gene is possibly TRBD2 (6 bases). V gave up 1 base and J gave up 4 bases, with 15 bases separating them. CDR1 DFQATT and CDR2 SNEGSKA come from the germline V gene (reference sequence). The CDR3 has 15 amino acids. The CDR3 is CSARVEGVGPDTQYF. Written as DNA, the CDR3 is TGCAGTGCTAGAGTGGAGGGTGTGGGCCCAGATACGCAGTATTTT.

This clonotype was counted many times. The rearrangement joins TRBV5-1 to TRBJ2-4, with TRBD2 as a possible D gene (6 bases). V was trimmed by 6 bases and J by 0 bases, leaving 13 bases between them. The CDR3 contains 15 residues. The germline V gene encodes CDR1 SGHRS and CDR2 YFSETQ. In DNA form, the CDR3 reads TGCGCCAGCACGGAGGGAGGCCTAGCCAAAAACATTCAGTACTTC. It translates to CASTEGGLAKNIQYF. Based on the CDR3 plus reference TRBV5-1 and TRBJ2-4, the full variable domain is KAGVTQTPRYLIKTRGQQVTLSCSPISGHRSVSWYQQTPGQGLQFLFEYFSETQRNKGNFPGRFSGRQFSNSRSEMNVSTLELGDSALYLCASTEGGLAKNIQYFGAGTRLSVL.

This clonotype was observed many times. The CDR3: CASSLVTGGSYEQYF. DNA for the CDR3: TGTGCCAGCAGCTTAGTTACAGGGGGAAGCTACGAGCAGTACTTC. The chain is built from TRBV11-2 and TRBJ2-7; the match to TRBD1 covers 8 bases. Germline V lookup: CDR1 SGHAT, CDR2 FQNNGV. The CDR3 spans 15 residues. V trimming: 1 base; J trimming: 3 bases; junction bases outside the gene matches: 5.

This clonotype was counted a few times. The J gene is TRBJ2-2, the V gene TRBV10-3; D could derive from TRBD1 or TRBD2 (5 bases each). Trimming stripped 10 bases from V and 4 bases from J, with 19 bases between. Germline CDR1 is ENHRY and CDR2 is SYGVKD. The CDR3 is made up of 15 amino acids. DNA of the CDR3: TGTGCCACCCGAGGGGAGAGGCGGAGCACCGGGGAGCTGTTTTTT. It yields the protein CATRGERRSTGELFF.